This TCR beta chain was recovered during a study of T cells in Graves' hyperthyroidism and ophthalmopathy. General observations from the study: A 13 V-J signature model discriminated ophthalmopathy versus stable hyperthyroidism.

Turning to this clonotype: Its antigen is undetermined.

What was amplified from RNA transcripts were TCR beta CDR3 regions. Using the HTBI primer set, a first-round RT-PCR was run on the TCR CDR3. TCRdb reanalysed the multiplex PCR reads using MiXCR and keeps one entry per CDR3 protein. The sample lists roughly 330,000 distinct CDR3 sequences, roughly 17% occurring once. Germline assignment: CDR1 DFQATT and CDR2 SNEGSKA (reference sequence). This CDR3 region has 14 residues. Sequencing was done on a sample of blood. The TCR sequence derives from a man younger than 40 with Graves' hyperthyroidism. V and J are TRBV20-1 and TRBJ1-6; weak D call: TRBD1 (5 bases). CDR3 amino acids: CNASLRGWNSPLHF. CDR3 nucleotide sequence: TGCAATGCCAGTCTGCGGGGCTGGAATTCACCCCTCCACTTT.